This T cell receptor beta chain is from a study of shared clonotypes between healthy human individuals. Study outcomes and limitations: Represented genetic and exposure-history diversity was restricted by having few donors. It was observed that roughly 4.8% of naive CD4 clonotypes were shared across a few donors.

In the case of this clone: Antigen: not known.

The protocol was immunoSEQ multiplex PCR, while the TCRdb copy is restricted to in-frame clones and leaves out a portion. The data hold some 2,400,000 clones, with approximately 94% observed a single time. CDR3 length equals 15 residues. CDR1 is SGHAT and CDR2 is FQNNGV in the germline V gene. Trimming removed 1 base from V and 8 bases from J, with 14 bases in between. Donors were healthy HIV-negative adults without recent acute infections or vaccinations. CD45RA+ naive and CD45RA-negative memory subsets were separated from CD4+ cells. This TCR was recovered from a man aged 18 to 30 in good health. J is TRBJ2-2 and V is TRBV11-2; D is uncertain. Sequencing was done on a sample of naive CD4+ T cells sorted from blood. The sample's subset: CD45RA+ positively selected. CDR3 sequence reads: CASSLASPYSGELFF. The CDR3 DNA sequence: TGTGCCAGCAGCTTAGCCTCCCCATACTCTGGGGAGCTGTTTTTT.